This T cell receptor beta chain was profiled in a study of T cells in Graves' hyperthyroidism and ophthalmopathy. Patients showing uncontrolled infection, other autoimmune disease, pregnancy or lactation were ineligible. The study based diagnoses on clinical symptoms, serum thyroxine and TRAb, thyroid ultrasound and orbital computed tomography. General study results and limits: The model predicted ophthalmopathy a median roughly six months before onset.

Researchers amplified the TCR beta CDR3 regions from RNA transcripts. HTBI primers were used for first-round RT-PCR of the TCR CDR3. TCRdb used MiXCR to reprocess the multiplex PCR reads, holding one entry per CDR3 protein. The sample has about 290,000 distinct CDR3 sequences; roughly 13% are singletons. The CDR3 sequence is 15 residues long. Trimming removed 2 bases from V and 7 bases from J; junction bases left unmatched: 7. Germline V lookup: CDR1 ENHRY, CDR2 SYGVKD. This clonotype has more than one count but fewer than ten. Its specificity is not known. Material: blood. The chain is built from TRBV10-3 and TRBJ2-1; 8 bases align to TRBD2. This TCR was sampled from a woman in her 40s with Graves' hyperthyroidism. CDR3 residues: CAISEIAAGANEQFF. In nucleotides, the CDR3 is TGTGCCATCAGTGAGATCGCAGCGGGAGCTAATGAGCAGTTCTTC.